These 17 T cell receptor beta chains originate from one sample sequenced in a study of blood T cell repertoires in COVID-19. TCRdb's table, derived via immunoSEQ multiplex PCR, lists solely in-frame clones and lacks some. The sample has 210,000 or so clones, around nine tenths seen once. The sample comprised PBMCs or T cells enriched from blood (not recorded which). The receptors stem from a man between 25 and 39 years old who had recovered from COVID-19.

The V gene is TRBV28, the J gene TRBJ2-7; 7 bases fit TRBD1. CDR1 MDHEN and CDR2 SYDVKM come from the germline V gene. The CDR3 spans 14 residues. V shed 7 bases, J shed 3 bases, and the junction held 9 bases outside the gene matches. CDR3 coding DNA: TGTGCCAGCACTCGGACAGGAGCCGTCTACGAGCAGTACTTC. Its translation is CASTRTGAVYEQYF.

The chain is built from TRBV27 and TRBJ2-5; perhaps TRBD2 as D (7 bases). The CDR3 is 15 residues long. Germline assignment: CDR1 MNHEY and CDR2 SMNVEV (reference sequence). Trimming removed 6 bases at V and 1 base at J, with 15 bases between. The CDR3 nucleotides read TGTGCCAGCAGAGGGGGGGGCACATCCCAAGAGACCCAGTACTTC. Translated, it gives CASRGGGTSQETQYF.

The gene calls are TRBV27 and TRBJ2-7; D is undetermined. The CDR3 has 11 amino acids. Germline V gene lookup returns CDR1 MNHEY and CDR2 SMNVEV (reference sequence). Trimming pared 8 bases from V and 2 bases from J, leaving 7 bases between. CDR3 sequence reads: CASRRAYEQYF. The CDR3 nucleotides are TGTGCCAGCCGTCGGGCCTACGAGCAGTACTTC.

CDR3 nucleotides: TGCGCCAGCAGCCTACAGGACGATAGCAATCAGCCCCAGCATTTT. The encoded protein is CASSLQDDSNQPQHF. The chain couples TRBV4-3 to TRBJ1-5; D possibly corresponds to TRBD1 (5 bases). Looked up from germline, CDR1 is LGHNA and CDR2 is YSLEER. Deletions cut 4 bases from V and 0 bases from J, with 10 bases between. The CDR3 sequence is 15 residues long.

The count of this clone is one. V gene TRBV19 combines with J gene TRBJ1-1, with D hard to call. Per the germline V gene, CDR1 is LNHDA and CDR2 is SQIVND (reference sequence). The CDR3 extends over 12 amino acids. Deletions cut 10 bases from V and 1 base from J, with 10 bases between. CDR3 sequence: CATESPNTEAFF. The CDR3 DNA sequence: TGTGCCACTGAGTCTCCGAACACTGAAGCTTTCTTT. The whole variable domain, remainder taken from reference TRBV19 and TRBJ1-1, is DGGITQSPKYLFRKEGQNVTLSCEQNLNHDAMYWYRQDPGQGLRLIYYSQIVNDFQKGDIAEGYSVSREKKESFPLTVTSAQKNPTAFYLCATESPNTEAFFGQGTRLTVV.

The chain recombines TRBV20-1 with TRBJ2-1; D not resolved. V was trimmed by 3 bases and J by 4 bases, leaving 13 bases between them. There are 14 residues in the CDR3. From germline, CDR1 is DFQATT and CDR2 SNEGSKA (reference sequence). The CDR3 loop reads CSASNAPWYNEQFF. CDR3 coding DNA: TGCAGTGCTAGTAACGCGCCGTGGTACAATGAGCAGTTCTTC.

DNA of the CDR3: TGTGCCACCAGCAGAAGTGGGCGGGACGAGCAGTACTTC. Its protein product is CATSRSGRDEQYF. This rearrangement joins TRBV15 to TRBJ2-7; D is perhaps TRBD2 (5 bases). The V and J ends lost 2 bases and 5 bases respectively, with 10 bases between them. Germline CDR1 and CDR2: LNHNV and YYDKDF (reference sequence). This CDR3 region has 13 residues.

V gene TRBV6-5 combines with J gene TRBJ1-5, with D perhaps matching TRBD1 (5 bases). Germline CDR1 reads MNHEY; CDR2 reads SVGAGI. The V gene lost 5 bases and the J gene lost 7 bases, with 12 bases spanning the gap. This CDR3 spans 13 amino acids. CDR3 sequence (DNA): TGTGCCAGCAGTCCACAGGTTTTACAGCCCCAGCATTTT. This sequence encodes CASSPQVLQPQHF.

The chain links TRBV5-4 to TRBJ2-1; TRBD1 is a possible D gene (5 bases). The CDR3 contains 15 residues. The germline V gene has CDR1 SGHNT and CDR2 YYREEE (reference sequence). V gave up 2 bases and J gave up 0 bases, with 9 bases separating them. The DNA of the CDR3 is TGTGCCAGCAGCTTAACAGGTAACTCCTACAATGAGCAGTTCTTC. It yields the protein CASSLTGNSYNEQFF. The full variable domain, completed using reference TRBV5-4 and TRBJ2-1, is ETGVTQSPTHLIKTRGQQVTLRCSSQSGHNTVSWYQQALGQGPQFIFQYYREEENGRGNFPPRFSGLQFPNYSSELNVNALELDDSALYLCASSLTGNSYNEQFFGPGTRLTVL.

This clone was detected a few times. The DNA for the CDR3 is TGTGCCAGCAGCTCGGGGCCAGGGGGTCGTCAACAGCCCCAGCATTTT. Translated, it gives CASSSGPGGRQQPQHF. V usage is TRBV6-2 or TRBV6-3 and J usage is TRBJ1-5, with 7 positions matching TRBD1. The CDR3 totals 16 residues. Germline V CDR1 and CDR2: MNHEY, SVGEGT. V shed 6 bases, J shed 7 bases, and the junction held 15 bases outside the gene matches.

CDR3 DNA: TGCGCCAGCAGCTCCGGTGCGGGTGTGGGGAACTATGGCTACACCTTC. Amino acid sequence: CASSSGAGVGNYGYTF. This rearrangement joins TRBV5-1 to TRBJ1-2; D gene unclear. This CDR3 has 16 amino acids. Germline V gene sequence: CDR1 SGHRS, CDR2 YFSETQ. Trimming cost V 3 bases and J 2 bases, with 17 bases left between them.

The J gene is TRBJ2-3, the V gene TRBV7-6; D is undetermined. V lost 1 base and J 5 bases, leaving 4 bases between the germline ends. Looked up from germline, CDR1 is SGHVS and CDR2 is FNYEAQ. The CDR3 is made up of 12 amino acids. DNA of the CDR3: TGTGCCAGCAGCTTAGGAGTAGATACGCAGTATTTT. It specifies CASSLGVDTQYF.

The V gene is TRBV14, the J gene TRBJ2-7; 9 bases fit TRBD1. Looked up from germline, CDR1 is SGHDN and CDR2 is FVKESK. The V and J ends lost 3 bases and 1 base, in that order; junction bases with no gene match: 13. The CDR3 is 18 amino acids. CDR3 sequence: CASSHLSRDREWSYEQYF. CDR3 nucleotides: TGTGCCAGCAGCCACCTGTCCCGGGACAGGGAGTGGTCCTACGAGCAGTACTTC.

CDR3 residues: CASSHLGQGGSGNTIYF. The CDR3 DNA sequence: TGTGCCAGCAGCCACCTCGGACAGGGTGGCTCTGGAAACACCATATATTTT. The rearrangement joins TRBV3-1 (or the pseudogene TRBV3-2) to TRBJ1-3, with TRBD1 identical over 8 bases. The CDR3 is made up of 17 amino acids. Germline V CDR1 and CDR2: LGHDT, YNNKEL (reference sequence). Losses at the gene ends were 3 bases for V and 0 bases for J; bases not matched to a gene: 7.

This clone was seen at least ten times. The V gene is TRBV4-3, the J gene TRBJ2-3, with D possibly being TRBD1 (6 bases). The CDR3 extends over 14 amino acids. Germline lookup yields CDR1 LGHNA and CDR2 YSLEER. V was clipped by 1 base and J by 10 bases, with 15 bases between them. CDR3: CASSQGAGVGAQYF. The CDR3 DNA reads TGCGCCAGCAGCCAAGGAGCAGGGGTCGGGGCGCAGTATTTT.

J is TRBJ1-2 and V is TRBV2, with a weak D call TRBD1 (6 bases). CDR3 length: 16 amino acids. Germline loops: CDR1 SNHLY, CDR2 FYNNEI. The V end was cut by 5 bases, the J end by 1 base, with 17 bases between. As DNA, the CDR3 is TGTGCCAGCAGTCGGTATCAGGACAGCTTTAACTATGGCTACACCTTC. It codes for CASSRYQDSFNYGYTF.

For the CDR3, the DNA is TGTGCCAGCAGCTTAGTCCGCAGGACAGGAGGCTACACCTTC. Its translation is CASSLVRRTGGYTF. The chain links TRBV7-8 to TRBJ1-2; 7 nucleotides line up with TRBD1. In germline, CDR1 is SGHVS, CDR2 FQNEAQ. V lost 1 base to trimming and J lost 8 bases; unmatched junction nucleotides: 7. The CDR3 is made up of 14 amino acids.